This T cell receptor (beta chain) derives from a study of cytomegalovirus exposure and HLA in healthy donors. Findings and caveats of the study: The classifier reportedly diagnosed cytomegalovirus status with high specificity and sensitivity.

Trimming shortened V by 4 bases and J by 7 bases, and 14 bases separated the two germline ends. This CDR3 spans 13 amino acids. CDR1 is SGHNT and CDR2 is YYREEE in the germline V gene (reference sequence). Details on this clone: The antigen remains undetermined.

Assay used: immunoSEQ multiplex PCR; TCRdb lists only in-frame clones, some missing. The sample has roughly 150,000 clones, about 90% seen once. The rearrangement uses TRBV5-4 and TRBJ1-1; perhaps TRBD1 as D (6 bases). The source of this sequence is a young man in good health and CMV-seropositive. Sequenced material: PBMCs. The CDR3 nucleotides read TGTGCCAGCAGCGCCGACAGGTTCGGTGAAGCTTTCTTT. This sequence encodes CASSADRFGEAFF.